This T cell receptor beta chain comes out of a study of T cell responses to AZD1222 COVID-19 vaccine. Whole-study findings and limits: Most donors were white British and more were female, and clonal diversity was possibly underestimated. Repertoire collection took place solely once the T cell response had peaked.

The data were produced by immunoSEQ multiplex PCR, yet TCRdb's version contains in-frame clones alone and is incomplete. The sample consists of about 100,000 clones, around nine tenths of them appearing once. As for this clone: Its antigen is still unknown.

The germline gives CDR1 KGHSH, CDR2 LQKENI. This CDR3 is 14 amino acids long. With 3 bases clipped from V and 6 bases from J, the junction kept 4 bases outside the gene matches. J is TRBJ1-2 and V is TRBV18; 10 bases align to TRBD1. The receptor was derived from an adult in good health. The sample was peripheral blood, taken on day 0 of AZD1222 vaccination. The CDR3 sequence is CASSPDRGQHGYTF. The CDR3 DNA follows: TGTGCCAGCTCACCTGACAGGGGGCAGCATGGCTACACCTTC.